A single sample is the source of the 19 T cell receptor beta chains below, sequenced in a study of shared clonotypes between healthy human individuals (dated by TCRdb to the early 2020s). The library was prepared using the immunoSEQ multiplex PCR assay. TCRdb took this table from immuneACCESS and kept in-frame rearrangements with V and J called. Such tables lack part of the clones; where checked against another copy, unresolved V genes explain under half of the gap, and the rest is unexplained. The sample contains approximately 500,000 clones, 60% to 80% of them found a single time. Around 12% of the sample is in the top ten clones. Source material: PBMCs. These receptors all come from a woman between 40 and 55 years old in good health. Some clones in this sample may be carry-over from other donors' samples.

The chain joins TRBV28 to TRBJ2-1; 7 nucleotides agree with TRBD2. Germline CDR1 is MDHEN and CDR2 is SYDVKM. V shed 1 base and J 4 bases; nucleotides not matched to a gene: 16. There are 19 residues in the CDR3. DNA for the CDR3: TGTGCCAGCAGTTTATCCCTCGGTGGGAGGGGAGGTGGGTACAATGAGCAGTTCTTC. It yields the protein CASSLSLGGRGGGYNEQFF. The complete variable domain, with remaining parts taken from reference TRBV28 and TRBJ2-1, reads DVKVTQSSRYLVKRTGEKVFLECVQDMDHENMFWYRQDPGLGLRLIYFSYDVKMKEKGDIPEGYSVSREKKERFSLILESASTNQTSMYLCASSLSLGGRGGGYNEQFFGPGTRLTVL.

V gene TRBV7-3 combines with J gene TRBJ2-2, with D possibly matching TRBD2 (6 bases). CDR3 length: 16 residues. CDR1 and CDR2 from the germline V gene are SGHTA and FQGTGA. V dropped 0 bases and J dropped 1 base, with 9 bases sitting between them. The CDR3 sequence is CASSLTPTRNTGELFF. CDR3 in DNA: TGTGCCAGCAGCTTAACCCCGACTAGGAACACCGGGGAGCTGTTTTTT.

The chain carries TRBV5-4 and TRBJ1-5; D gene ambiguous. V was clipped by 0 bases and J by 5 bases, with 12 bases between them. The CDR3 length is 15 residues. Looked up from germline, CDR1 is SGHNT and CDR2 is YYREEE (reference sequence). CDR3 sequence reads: CASSLAEREDQPQHF. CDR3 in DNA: TGTGCCAGCAGCTTGGCGGAAAGAGAGGATCAGCCCCAGCATTTT.

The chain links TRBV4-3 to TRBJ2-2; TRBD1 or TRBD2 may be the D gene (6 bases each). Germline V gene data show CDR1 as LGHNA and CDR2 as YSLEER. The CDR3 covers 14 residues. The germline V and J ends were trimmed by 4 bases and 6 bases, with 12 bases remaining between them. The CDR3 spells CASSRKEGAGELFF. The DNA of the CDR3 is TGCGCCAGCAGCCGAAAGGAGGGGGCCGGGGAGCTGTTTTTT.

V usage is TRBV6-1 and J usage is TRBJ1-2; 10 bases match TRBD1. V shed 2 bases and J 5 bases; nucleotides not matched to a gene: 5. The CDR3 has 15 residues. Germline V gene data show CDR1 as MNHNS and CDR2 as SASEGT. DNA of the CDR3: TGTGCCAGCAGTGAACCGGGACAGGGGAGATATGGCTACACCTTC. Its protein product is CASSEPGQGRYGYTF.

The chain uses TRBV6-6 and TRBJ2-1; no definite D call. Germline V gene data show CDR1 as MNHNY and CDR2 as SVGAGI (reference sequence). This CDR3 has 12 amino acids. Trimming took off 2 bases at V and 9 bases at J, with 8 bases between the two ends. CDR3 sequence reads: CASSYRDTEQFF. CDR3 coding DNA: TGTGCCAGCAGTTACAGGGATACTGAGCAGTTCTTC.

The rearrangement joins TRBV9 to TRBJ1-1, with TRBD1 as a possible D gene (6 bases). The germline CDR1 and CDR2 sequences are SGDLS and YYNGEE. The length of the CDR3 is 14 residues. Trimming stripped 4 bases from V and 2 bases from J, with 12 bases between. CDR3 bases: TGTGCCAGCAGCCGGGGGCAGGCAAACACTGAAGCTTTCTTT. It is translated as CASSRGQANTEAFF.

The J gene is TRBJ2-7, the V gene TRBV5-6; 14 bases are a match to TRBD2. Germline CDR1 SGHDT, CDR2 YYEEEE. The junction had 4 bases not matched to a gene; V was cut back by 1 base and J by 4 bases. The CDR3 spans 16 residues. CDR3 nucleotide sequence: TGTGCCAGCAGCTTGTTAGGGACTAGCGGGAGTTACGAGCAGTACTTC. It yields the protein CASSLLGTSGSYEQYF.

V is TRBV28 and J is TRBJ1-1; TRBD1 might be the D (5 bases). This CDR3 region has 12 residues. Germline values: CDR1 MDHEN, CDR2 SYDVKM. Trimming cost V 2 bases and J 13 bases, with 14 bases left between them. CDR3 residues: CASSLRQGGDFF. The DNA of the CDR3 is TGTGCCAGCAGTTTACGGCAGGGAGGTGATTTCTTT. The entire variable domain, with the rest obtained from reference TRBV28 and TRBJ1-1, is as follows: DVKVTQSSRYLVKRTGEKVFLECVQDMDHENMFWYRQDPGLGLRLIYFSYDVKMKEKGDIPEGYSVSREKKERFSLILESASTNQTSMYLCASSLRQGGDFFGQGTRLTVV.

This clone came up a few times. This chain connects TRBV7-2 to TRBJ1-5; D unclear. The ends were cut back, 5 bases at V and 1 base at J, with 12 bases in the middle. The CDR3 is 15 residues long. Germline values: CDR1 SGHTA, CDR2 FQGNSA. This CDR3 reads CASSPWTESNQPQHF. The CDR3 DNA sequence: TGTGCCAGCAGCCCGTGGACGGAAAGCAATCAGCCCCAGCATTTT.

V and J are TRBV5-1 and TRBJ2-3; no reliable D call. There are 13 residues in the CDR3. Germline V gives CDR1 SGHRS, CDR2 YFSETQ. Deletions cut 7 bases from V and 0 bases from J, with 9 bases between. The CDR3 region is CASQTYSTDTQYF. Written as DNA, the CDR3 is TGCGCCAGCCAAACCTATAGCACAGATACGCAGTATTTT.

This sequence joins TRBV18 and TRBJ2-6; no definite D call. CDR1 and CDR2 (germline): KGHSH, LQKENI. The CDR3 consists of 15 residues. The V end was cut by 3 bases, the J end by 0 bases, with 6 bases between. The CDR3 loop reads CASSPVTSGANVLTF. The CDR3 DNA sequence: TGTGCCAGCTCACCCGTGACCTCTGGGGCCAACGTCCTGACTTTC. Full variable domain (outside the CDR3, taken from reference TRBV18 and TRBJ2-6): NAGVMQNPRHLVRRRGQEARLRCSPMKGHSHVYWYRQLPEEGLKFMVYLQKENIIDESGMPKERFSAEFPKEGPSILRIQQVVRGDSAAYFCASSPVTSGANVLTFGAGSRLTVL.

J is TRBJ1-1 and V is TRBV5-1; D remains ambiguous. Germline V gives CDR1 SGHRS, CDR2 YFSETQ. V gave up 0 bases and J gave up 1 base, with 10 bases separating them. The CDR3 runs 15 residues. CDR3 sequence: CASSLGAYPNTEAFF. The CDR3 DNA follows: TGCGCCAGCAGCTTGGGGGCCTATCCGAACACTGAAGCTTTCTTT.

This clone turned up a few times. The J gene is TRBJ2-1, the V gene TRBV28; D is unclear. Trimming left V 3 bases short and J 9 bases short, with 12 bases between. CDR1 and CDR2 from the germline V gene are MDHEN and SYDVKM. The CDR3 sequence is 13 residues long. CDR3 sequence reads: CASSFGEFGEQFF. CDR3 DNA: TGTGCCAGCAGTTTCGGAGAATTCGGTGAGCAGTTCTTC.

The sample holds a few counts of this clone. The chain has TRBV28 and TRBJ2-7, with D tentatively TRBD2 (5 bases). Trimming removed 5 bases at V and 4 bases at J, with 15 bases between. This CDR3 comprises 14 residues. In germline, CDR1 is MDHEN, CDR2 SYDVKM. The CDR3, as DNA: TGTGCCAGCAGTCGCCGAGGGTATGGGTACGAGCAGTACTTC. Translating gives CASSRRGYGYEQYF.

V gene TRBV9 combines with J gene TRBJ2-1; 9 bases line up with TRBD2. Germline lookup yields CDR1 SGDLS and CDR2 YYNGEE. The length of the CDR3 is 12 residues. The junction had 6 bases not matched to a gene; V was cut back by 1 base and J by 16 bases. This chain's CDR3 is CASSVRGGRVFF. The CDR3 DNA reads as TGTGCCAGCAGCGTACGGGGCGGGAGGGTTTTCTTC.

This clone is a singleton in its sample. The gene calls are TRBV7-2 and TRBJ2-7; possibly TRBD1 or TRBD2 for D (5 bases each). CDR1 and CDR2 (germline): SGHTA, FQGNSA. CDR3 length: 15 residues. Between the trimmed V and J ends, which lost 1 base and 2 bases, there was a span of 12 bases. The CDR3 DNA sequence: TGTGCCAGCAGCTTAGGGGCGCAGGGAGCCTACGAGCAGTACTTC. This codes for CASSLGAQGAYEQYF. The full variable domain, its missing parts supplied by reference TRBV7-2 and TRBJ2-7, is GAGVSQSPSNKVTEKGKDVELRCDPISGHTALYWYRQSLGQGLEFLIYFQGNSAPDKSGLPSDRFSAERTGGSVSTLTIQRTQQEDSAVYLCASSLGAQGAYEQYFGPGTRLTVT.

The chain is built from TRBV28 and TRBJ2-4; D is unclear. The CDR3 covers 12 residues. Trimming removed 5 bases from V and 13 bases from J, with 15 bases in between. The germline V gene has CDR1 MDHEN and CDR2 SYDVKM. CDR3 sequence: CASSPSGVKQYF. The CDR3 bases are TGTGCCAGCAGTCCCTCCGGTGTAAAGCAGTACTTC.

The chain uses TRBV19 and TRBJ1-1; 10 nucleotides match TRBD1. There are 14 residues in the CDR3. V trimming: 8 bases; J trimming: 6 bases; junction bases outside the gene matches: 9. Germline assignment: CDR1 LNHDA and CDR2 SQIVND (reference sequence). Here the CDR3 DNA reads TGTGCCAGTGGCCGGGACAGGGGATTTCCTGAAGCTTTCTTT. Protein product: CASGRDRGFPEAFF. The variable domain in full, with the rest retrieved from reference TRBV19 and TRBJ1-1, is DGGITQSPKYLFRKEGQNVTLSCEQNLNHDAMYWYRQDPGQGLRLIYYSQIVNDFQKGDIAEGYSVSREKKESFPLTVTSAQKNPTAFYLCASGRDRGFPEAFFGQGTRLTVV.